This entry is about one T cell receptor (beta chain). Its antigen remains unknown. The CDR3 is 16 amino acids. Trimming stripped 2 bases from V and 0 bases from J, with 10 bases between. The V gene's germline CDR1 is SGHDN and CDR2 FVKESK. The data derive from a study of shared clonotypes between healthy human individuals. Overall study results and limits: A generally larger estimated richness was seen in naive subsets than in memory subsets. What rarefaction showed was incomplete sorted-subset sequencing despite large depth.

Partitioning of CD4+ cells yielded a CD45RA+ naive subset and a CD45RA-negative memory subset. Original handling: From ImmunoSEQ came sequences covering only the junction and carrying no quality scores, so filtering differed. The repertoire was sequenced with immunoSEQ multiplex PCR; TCRdb's copy has only in-frame clones and lacks some. V and J calls and clone size are copied from that table; D and trimming were computed from the DNA. The repertoire holds 1,500,000 or so clones, approximately 98.5% seen once, with 0.36% in the top ten. This clonotype originated in a man younger than 40 in good health. What was sequenced was naive CD4+ T cells sorted from blood. Subset meaning: CD45RA+ positively selected. V usage is TRBV14 and J usage is TRBJ1-4; no clear D gene. CDR3 bases: TGTGCCAGCAGCCAAATTACAGCCACAACTAATGAAAAACTGTTTTTT. The encoded protein is CASSQITATTNEKLFF.